What follows describes a single T cell receptor (beta chain). Original processing methods: Scientists estimated how many nucleated cells there were by amplifying reference gene primers. The repertoire was sequenced with immunoSEQ multiplex PCR; TCRdb's copy has only in-frame clones and lacks some. D and trimming were read from the DNA, whereas the V and J calls and clone size are those reported in that table. The sample lists roughly 670,000 clones, 85% to 90% occurring once. The data are from a study of blood T cell repertoires in COVID-19. Overall study context: Samples representing acute and convalescent COVID-19 were sourced from the United States, Italy and Spain.

Per germline, CDR1 SNHLY and CDR2 FYNNEI. V lost 4 bases to trimming and J lost 11 bases, with 11 bases between them. The CDR3 sequence is 11 residues long. The rearrangement uses TRBV2 and TRBJ1-1; D might be TRBD1 (5 bases). The source of this sequence is a woman between 18 and 29 years old with acute or convalescent COVID-19. Sequencing was performed on peripheral blood. The CDR3 sequence: CASSGPGGAFF. The CDR3 nucleotides are TGTGCCAGCAGTGGACCCGGGGGGGCTTTCTTT.